The source of this T cell receptor (beta chain) is a study of cytomegalovirus exposure and HLA in healthy donors. Notes on this clone: Its antigen remains unidentified.

The germline CDR1 and CDR2 sequences are SEHNR and FQNEAQ (reference sequence). CDR3 length equals 13 residues. Study outcomes and limitations: About 87% or about 30% of the time was how often most TCR beta V segments were productive, according to an earlier analysis. In a later analysis, most CMV-associated TCR beta chains appeared HLA-restricted. Compared with the approximately 680-donor mean, an Asian-associated ancestry cluster reportedly had fewer N-insertions, according to a later analysis.

60 Vbeta and 13 Jbeta primers were used in PCR. Libraries were prepared by immunoSEQ multiplex PCR; TCRdb keeps only in-frame clonotypes and omits some of them. The repertoire holds around 200,000 clones, around 83% seen once, with over 1.1% in the top ten. The origin of this receptor is a girl under 18 in good health and CMV-seronegative. The specimen was PBMCs. The rearrangement uses TRBV7-9 and TRBJ2-5; D is unclear. Judging by the DNA end, TRBJ2-7 fits better; the J call may be wrong. CDR3 coding DNA: TGTGCCAGCAGCTTAACTGGGGCCTACGAGCAGTACTTC. It is translated as CASSLTGAYEQYF.